These 18 T cell receptor beta chains were sequenced from one sample in a study of Graves' ophthalmopathy and Graves' hyperthyroidism. The authors amplified TCR beta CDR3 regions, and they did so from RNA transcripts for repertoire sequencing. HTBI-primed first-round RT-PCR preceded second-round multiplex PCR. TCRdb passed the multiplex PCR reads through MiXCR, listing each CDR3 protein once. The top ten hold about 40% of the sample, which has 600,000 to 950,000 distinct CDR3 sequences, 40% seen once. Sequences were obtained from peripheral blood. These TCRs come from an adult man with Graves' ophthalmopathy.

Ten or more counts support this clonotype. This chain connects TRBV25-1 to TRBJ1-3, with 7 bases matching TRBD1. The length of the CDR3 is 21 residues. The V gene's germline CDR1 is MGHDK and CDR2 SYGVNS. V trimming: 4 bases; J trimming: 0 bases; junction bases outside the gene matches: 21. CDR3 in amino acids: CASSGFRGTEGELRSGNTIYF. The CDR3 region has the DNA TGTGCCAGCAGTGGTTTTAGAGGGACAGAAGGAGAGCTCCGCTCTGGAAACACCATATATTTT.

This chain connects TRBV25-1 to TRBJ1-5; perhaps TRBD1 as D (6 bases). Trimming left V 8 bases short and J 7 bases short, with 24 bases between. The germline V gene encodes CDR1 MGHDK and CDR2 SYGVNS. The length of the CDR3 is 16 residues. DNA of the CDR3: TGTGCCAGCTCATACGGGACACTCAGGGTTCCACAGCCCCAGCATTTT. As protein: CASSYGTLRVPQPQHF.

This clonotype was found many times. This chain joins TRBV10-3 and TRBJ1-6, with D perhaps TRBD1 (5 bases). V lost 3 bases and J lost 7, with 10 bases in between. This CDR3 comprises 14 residues. Germline loops: CDR1 ENHRY, CDR2 SYGVKD. The CDR3 DNA follows: TGTGCCATCAGTGACGGGGCAGGCAATTCACCCCTCCACTTT. Protein: CAISDGAGNSPLHF.

CDR3 nucleotides: TGTGCCAGCAGTGAACGAGGGGGGACTAATGAAAAACTGTTTTTT. Encoded protein: CASSERGGTNEKLFF. The V call is TRBV12-3 or TRBV12-4, the J call TRBJ1-4; possible D gene TRBD1, 6 bases. The ends were cut back, 5 bases at V and 2 bases at J, with 12 bases in the middle. The CDR3 runs to 15 residues.

This clonotype was counted ten times or more. The V call is TRBV10-3, the J call TRBJ1-5; possibly TRBD1 for D (5 bases). This CDR3 spans 15 amino acids. CDR1 and CDR2 (germline): ENHRY, SYGVKD. Trimming took 2 bases from V and 1 from J, leaving 9 bases between them. CDR3: CAISERRDSNQPQHF. As DNA, the CDR3 is TGTGCCATCAGTGAGCGCCGGGACAGCAATCAGCCCCAGCATTTT.

This chain uses TRBV25-1 with TRBJ2-6, with 7 bases identical to TRBD1. CDR1 and CDR2 (germline): MGHDK, SYGVNS. The CDR3 runs to 15 residues. V was pared by 8 bases and J by 3 bases, with 7 bases of the junction left unmatched. The CDR3 sequence is CASDIGGSGANVLTF. In DNA form, the CDR3 reads TGTGCCAGCGACATAGGGGGCAGTGGGGCCAACGTCCTGACTTTC.

This clonotype was seen more than once but under ten times. The chain uses TRBV9 and TRBJ2-5; no definite D call. The CDR3 is 14 residues long. Trimming stripped 3 bases from V and 5 bases from J, with 14 bases between. Germline V gene lookup returns CDR1 SGDLS and CDR2 YYNGEE. CDR3 sequence: CASSETPRVETQYF. The DNA for the CDR3 is TGTGCCAGCAGCGAGACCCCGCGCGTGGAGACCCAGTACTTC.

In this sample, this clonotype turned up many times. The genes are TRBV7-3 and TRBJ2-6; TRBD2 might be the D (5 bases). The CDR3 runs to 13 residues. Trimming removed 4 bases at V and 4 bases at J, with 5 bases between. Germline V lookup: CDR1 SGHTA, CDR2 FQGTGA. CDR3 loop: CASSSGGANVLTF. Written as DNA, the CDR3 is TGTGCCAGCAGCTCGGGGGGGGCCAACGTCCTGACTTTC.

This clonotype was picked up a small number of times. The V gene is TRBV2, the J gene TRBJ1-6, with no clear D. The CDR3 contains 16 residues. Trimming cost V 5 bases and J 0 bases, with 11 bases left between them. Germline V CDR1 and CDR2: SNHLY, FYNNEI. The CDR3 here is CASSYGFSSYNSPLHF. The CDR3 DNA reads as TGTGCCAGCAGTTACGGGTTTAGCTCCTATAATTCACCCCTCCACTTT.

The gene calls are TRBV5-1 and TRBJ1-4; D perhaps matches TRBD1 (6 bases). The length of the CDR3 is 15 residues. V lost 1 base and J 5 bases, leaving 12 bases between the germline ends. CDR1 and CDR2 from the germline V gene are SGHRS and YFSETQ. The CDR3 DNA follows: TGCGCCAGCAGCTTGTCGGGGGCCCCAAATGAAAAACTGTTTTTT. This codes for CASSLSGAPNEKLFF.

This clonotype was recorded a few times. CDR3 nucleotides: TGTGCCAGCAGCTTAGCGCTGATGGGGGGGGACTATGGCTACACCTTC. Translation: CASSLALMGGDYGYTF. The rearrangement links TRBV7-9 to TRBJ1-2, with D perhaps TRBD1 (5 bases). The V gene lost 0 bases and the J gene lost 3 bases, with 14 bases spanning the gap. This CDR3 spans 16 amino acids. CDR1 is SEHNR, CDR2 FQNEAQ, per germline (reference sequence).

The J gene is TRBJ2-3, the V gene TRBV7-2; the D gene could be TRBD1 or TRBD2 (5 bases each). The CDR3 is made up of 14 amino acids. The ends were cut back, 5 bases at V and 2 bases at J, with 11 bases in the middle. CDR1 is SGHTA, CDR2 FQGNSA, per germline. CDR3 coding DNA: TGTGCCAGCAGCCCTATCGGGGCCACAGATACGCAGTATTTT. Its translation is CASSPIGATDTQYF.

Remarks on this clonotype: The junction and the germline gene differ at one end; a read error may be behind it. In nucleotides, the CDR3 is TGCAGTGTTAGACTAGCGGATCAAGAGACCCAGTACTTC. Protein: CSVRLADQETQYF. The genes are TRBV20-1 and TRBJ2-5; 9 bases line up with TRBD2. Germline lookup yields CDR1 DFQATT and CDR2 SNEGSKA (reference sequence). The CDR3 covers 13 residues.

This clonotype was counted between two and nine times. The chain recombines TRBV2 with TRBJ1-2, with a weak D call TRBD1 (5 bases). The germline V and J ends were trimmed by 5 bases and 3 bases, with 13 bases remaining between them. Germline-derived CDR1 and CDR2 are SNHLY and FYNNEI. This CDR3 has 14 amino acids. CDR3 residues: CASSYSGQDYGYTF. In nucleotides, the CDR3 is TGTGCCAGCAGTTACTCGGGGCAGGACTATGGCTACACCTTC.

This chain links TRBV7-9 with TRBJ1-1; D gene ambiguous. This CDR3 has 14 amino acids. V lost 5 bases and J lost 6, with 16 bases in between. Germline loops: CDR1 SEHNR, CDR2 FQNEAQ (reference sequence). The DNA for the CDR3 is TGTGCCAGCAGCGTATACGAAGGGCCCTCTGAAGCTTTCTTT. Translated, it gives CASSVYEGPSEAFF.

The table lists this clonotype with a few counts. The chain employs TRBV7-2 and TRBJ1-3, with D perhaps TRBD1 (6 bases). Trimming cost V 11 bases and J 3 bases, with 17 bases left between them. The CDR3 totals 14 residues. From germline, CDR1 is SGHTA and CDR2 FQGNSA. DNA of the CDR3: TGTGCCTGGAGTTCAGGGGCTGGTGGAAACACCATATATTTT. This sequence encodes CAWSSGAGGNTIYF.

This clonotype was recorded at least ten times. V usage is TRBV7-3 and J usage is TRBJ2-6, with D tentatively TRBD2 (6 bases). The CDR3 sequence is 16 residues long. The V gene lost 2 bases and the J gene lost 0 bases, with 8 bases spanning the gap. Germline values: CDR1 SGHTA, CDR2 FQGTGA. The CDR3 region has the DNA TGTGCCAGCAGCTTATACGGGGGCTCTGGGGCCAACGTCCTGACTTTC. Amino acids: CASSLYGGSGANVLTF.

As regards this clonotype: This could be a read error, since a much larger clone is one nucleotide away. The CDR3: CASSLRTGDETQYF. CDR3 DNA: TGTGCCAGCAGCTTACGGACAGGGGACGAGACCCAGTACTTC. The gene calls are TRBV7-9 and TRBJ2-5; 9 bases map to TRBD1. Germline CDR1 reads SEHNR; CDR2 reads FQNEAQ (reference sequence). J was trimmed by 5 bases and V by 2 bases; bases with no gene match: 3. There are 14 residues in the CDR3.